One sample yielded the 9 T cell receptor beta chains listed below, sequenced in a study of blood T cell repertoires in COVID-19. Repertoires were generated with immunoSEQ multiplex PCR, while TCRdb's copy carries only in-frame clones and drops some. The table lists about 190,000 clones, about 78% of them singletons. Specimen: PBMCs or T cells enriched from blood (not recorded which). The receptor source for this set is a woman aged 45-60 years who had recovered from COVID-19.

The CDR3 nucleotides are TGTGCCAGCAGCTTATTGACAGGGGCCGAGCAGTACTTC. Protein: CASSLLTGAEQYF. The chain carries TRBV7-3 and TRBJ2-7, with TRBD1 matching over 8 bases. Trimming removed 2 bases from V and 6 bases from J; junction bases left unmatched: 3. The CDR3 is made up of 13 amino acids. Germline CDR1 SGHTA, CDR2 FQGTGA.

The chain has TRBV7-2 and TRBJ1-1; D is ambiguous. V dropped 4 bases and J dropped 9 bases, with 12 bases sitting between them. Germline CDR1 is SGHTA and CDR2 is FQGNSA. This CDR3 comprises 12 residues. Here the CDR3 DNA reads TGTGCCAGCAGCTCTTTGACATCCCAAGCTTTCTTT. Encoded protein: CASSSLTSQAFF.

The chain recombines TRBV6-2 or TRBV6-3 with TRBJ2-5; D possibly corresponds to TRBD2 (6 bases). V lost 4 bases and J 2 bases, leaving 11 bases between the germline ends. CDR1 and CDR2 (germline): MNHEY, SVGEGT. The CDR3 spans 14 residues. CDR3 sequence: CASSWGTFQETQYF. The CDR3 DNA follows: TGTGCCAGCAGTTGGGGGACTTTTCAAGAGACCCAGTACTTC.

This clone turned up a few times. The chain employs TRBV6-5 and TRBJ1-5; 7 positions match TRBD1. This CDR3 is built from 14 residues. Trimming removed 7 bases from V and 6 bases from J; junction bases left unmatched: 9. Germline V gives CDR1 MNHEY, CDR2 SVGAGI. The CDR3 region has the DNA TGTGCCAGCAATCCGACAGGGCAGACTCAGCCCCAGCATTTT. This codes for CASNPTGQTQPQHF.

The J gene is TRBJ2-2, the V gene TRBV11-2; maybe TRBD1 (6 bases). Germline assignment: CDR1 SGHAT and CDR2 FQNNGV. With 4 bases removed from V and 5 bases from J, the gap between germline ends came to 14 bases. CDR3 length: 15 residues. CDR3 sequence reads: CASSSTDRRTGELFF. The CDR3 DNA reads as TGTGCCAGCAGCTCGACCGACAGGAGAACCGGGGAGCTGTTTTTT.

The rearrangement links TRBV28 to TRBJ2-7; D is perhaps TRBD2 (6 bases). The CDR3 length is 14 residues. The V end was cut by 7 bases, the J end by 0 bases, with 13 bases between. Looked up from germline, CDR1 is MDHEN and CDR2 is SYDVKM. This CDR3 reads CASTHGGYSYEQYF. CDR3 nucleotides: TGTGCCAGCACTCACGGAGGGTACTCCTACGAGCAGTACTTC.

The chain recombines TRBV21-1 with TRBJ1-4; the table's D call, TRBD1, was not checked against the DNA. TRBV21-1 is a known pseudogene. The CDR3 runs 13 residues. CDR3 in amino acids: CASSATGDEKLFF. DNA of the CDR3: TGTGCCAGCAGCGCGACAGGGGACGAAAAACTGTTTTTT.

The table lists this clone with a few counts. The chain recombines TRBV5-4 with TRBJ1-2; the match to TRBD1 covers 7 bases. From germline, CDR1 is SGHNT and CDR2 YYREEE (reference sequence). This CDR3 contains 14 residues. The V and J ends lost 4 bases and 4 bases, in that order; junction bases with no gene match: 7. The CDR3 DNA follows: TGTGCCAGCAGCGAACTAACAGGGGCCTATGGCTACACCTTC. Translated: CASSELTGAYGYTF.

The gene calls are TRBV19 and TRBJ1-2; 9 nucleotides align to TRBD1. The J segment lost 4 bases and the V segment lost 7 bases, leaving 13 bases of the junction unmatched. The germline gives CDR1 LNHDA, CDR2 SQIVND (reference sequence). The CDR3 is 16 amino acids. CDR3 region: CASTPGGGQGAYGYTF. In nucleotides, the CDR3 is TGTGCCAGTACCCCAGGAGGGGGACAGGGTGCCTATGGCTACACCTTC. The full variable domain, completed using reference TRBV19 and TRBJ1-2, is DGGITQSPKYLFRKEGQNVTLSCEQNLNHDAMYWYRQDPGQGLRLIYYSQIVNDFQKGDIAEGYSVSREKKESFPLTVTSAQKNPTAFYLCASTPGGGQGAYGYTFGSGTRLTVV.